Detailed here is one T cell receptor beta chain. The sample originates from a study of blood T cell repertoires in COVID-19. Overall study context: The origin of the acute and convalescent COVID-19 samples was the United States, Italy and Spain. The analysed material was cDNA or gDNA that came from T cells, B-cell-depleted T cells, or PBMCs.

Using immunoSEQ multiplex PCR, the repertoire was profiled, and TCRdb retains in-frame clones only, with some absent. The sample gives around 250,000 clones, about four fifths of which show up once; approximately 3.2% is in the top ten. V was cut by 3 bases and J by 0 bases, with 6 bases left in between. Germline assignment: CDR1 KGHSH and CDR2 LQKENI. The CDR3 extends over 13 amino acids. The clonotype was recovered from a woman between 18 and 29 years old with acute or convalescent COVID-19. The rearrangement links TRBV18 to TRBJ2-7; no clear D gene. The sequenced material came from peripheral blood. CDR3 in amino acids: CASSPAPSYEQYF. DNA of the CDR3: TGTGCCAGCTCACCGGCACCCTCCTACGAGCAGTACTTC. The full variable domain, its missing parts supplied by reference TRBV18 and TRBJ2-7, is NAGVMQNPRHLVRRRGQEARLRCSPMKGHSHVYWYRQLPEEGLKFMVYLQKENIIDESGMPKERFSAEFPKEGPSILRIQQVVRGDSAAYFCASSPAPSYEQYFGPGTRLTVT.